This T cell receptor (beta chain) came from a study of blood T cell repertoires in COVID-19. Study in general: Sample material is recorded as cDNA or gDNA derived from T cells, B-cell-depleted T cells, or PBMCs.

Germline CDR1 is ENHRY and CDR2 is SYGVKD. The CDR3 sequence is 12 residues long. V dropped 10 bases and J dropped 4; count of bases not matched to a gene: 4. Authors' processing steps: Reference gene primers were amplified, and this amplification served to estimate nucleated cell counts. This table comes from immunoSEQ multiplex PCR, and its TCRdb copy is limited to in-frame clones, with some not included. D and trimming were read from the DNA, whereas the V and J calls and clone size are those reported in that table. Of about 160,000 clones listed, roughly 85% are singletons. Sequencing was carried out using peripheral blood. This clonotype was obtained from a woman aged 80 or older with active or convalescent COVID-19. The rearrangement joins TRBV10-3 to TRBJ1-5; 7 nucleotides match TRBD1. The CDR3 coding sequence is TGTGCCACCGGGACAGAAAATCAGCCCCAGCATTTT. It specifies CATGTENQPQHF.